This TCR beta chain is from a study of identical twins. Via MiXCR, TCRdb re-called the 5' RACE reads, giving one row per CDR3 protein. The sample records 700,000 or so distinct CDR3 sequences, roughly 8% being singletons. V lost 3 bases to trimming and J lost 3 bases, with 12 bases between them. Germline values: CDR1 MGHRA, CDR2 YSYEKL. The CDR3 covers 15 residues. These data also formed part of another study, on yellow fever vaccine responses in identical twins.

The TCR sequence derives from a young woman in good health. Sequencing input: PBMCs. The chain joins TRBV4-1 to TRBJ2-4; possibly TRBD1 for D (5 bases). CDR3 coding DNA: TGCGCCAGCAGCCAGGCTGGGGCAGACAAAAACATTCAGTACTTC. As protein: CASSQAGADKNIQYF.